This entry features one T cell receptor (beta chain) sequence. The V and J ends lost 0 bases and 8 bases, in that order; junction bases with no gene match: 17. The CDR3 covers 19 residues. Germline values: CDR1 LGHNA, CDR2 YNFKEQ. The data derive from a study of blood T cell repertoires in COVID-19. TCRdb's copy holds only in-frame clones and misses some; the assay was immunoSEQ multiplex PCR. This repertoire shows around 150,000 clones, around four fifths found once; its top ten account for around 2.7%. This chain joins TRBV4-2 and TRBJ2-1; 9 positions match TRBD2. The receptor was derived from a man aged 65 to 85 with acute or convalescent COVID-19. Sequencing was done on a sample of peripheral blood. CDR3: CASSQDLGLAGAGGDEQFF. The CDR3 DNA is TGTGCCAGCAGCCAAGATCTAGGGCTAGCGGGTGCGGGGGGGGATGAGCAGTTCTTC.